The 28 T cell receptor beta chains below were found in one sample sequenced in a study of metastatic and nonmetastatic thyroid tumors. Using MiXCR, TCRdb re-called clones from the PCR reads. This table holds about 11,000 clones, roughly 30% found once. Every patient underwent thyroid surgery untreated. Material: tumor tissue. These receptor sequences come from a female donor with papillary thyroid cancer or a benign thyroid nodule (not recorded which). Some clones in this sample may be carry-over from other donors' samples.

V is TRBV15 and J is TRBJ1-5; D perhaps matches TRBD1 (5 bases). This CDR3 has 16 residues. Germline V gene data show CDR1 as LNHNV and CDR2 as YYDKDF (reference sequence). With 5 bases removed from V and 5 bases from J, the gap between germline ends came to 19 bases. CDR3 nucleotides: TGTGCCACCAGCGGTCACCGGGACTCCTGGGATCAGCCCCAGCATTTT. This gives the protein CATSGHRDSWDQPQHF.

By share, this clone ranks as medium-sized. This chain uses TRBV6-1 with TRBJ2-7; the match to TRBD2 covers 12 bases. The CDR3 runs 15 residues. The J segment lost 6 bases and the V segment lost 5 bases, leaving 8 bases of the junction unmatched. Germline CDR1 reads MNHNS; CDR2 reads SASEGT. CDR3 nucleotides: TGTGCCAGCAGTCCTACCAGGGGACTAGCGGGCGAGCAGTACTTC. Translated: CASSPTRGLAGEQYF.

The chain recombines TRBV6-5 with TRBJ2-7; D is undetermined. Looked up from germline, CDR1 is MNHEY and CDR2 is SVGAGI. This CDR3 spans 14 amino acids. Trimming cost V 5 bases and J 3 bases, with 14 bases left between them. CDR3 coding DNA: TGTGCCAGCAGTCACGACCGTGGGGACTACGAGCAGTACTTC. Translation: CASSHDRGDYEQYF.

This clone was detected ten times or more. The chain carries TRBV9 and TRBJ1-6; TRBD1 matches 8 bases. Trimming cost V 4 bases and J 3 bases; bases outside gene matches: 9. The CDR3 is made up of 17 amino acids. From germline, CDR1 is SGDLS and CDR2 YYNGEE. The CDR3: CASSPTKTGGYNSPLHF. CDR3 sequence (DNA): TGTGCCAGCAGCCCCACGAAAACAGGGGGCTATAATTCACCCCTCCACTTT.

The chain couples TRBV12-3 or TRBV12-4 to TRBJ2-3; D is perhaps TRBD2 (5 bases). Trimming shortened V by 2 bases and J by 1 base, and 7 bases separated the two germline ends. The CDR3 extends over 14 amino acids. The CDR3 protein is CASSLNGGTDTQYF. The DNA for the CDR3 is TGTGCCAGCAGTTTAAACGGGGGCACAGATACGCAGTATTTT.

This clone was detected ten times or more. One base away lies a much larger clone, so this may be a sequencing read error. V and J are TRBV18 and TRBJ2-7, with 7 bases aligning to TRBD1. The germline V gene has CDR1 KGHSH and CDR2 LQKENI. This CDR3 comprises 14 residues. J gave up 3 bases and V 0 bases, and 2 bases lay outside the gene matches. The DNA for the CDR3 is TGTGCCAGCTCACCACCAGGGGGCTACTACGAGCAGTACTTC. It codes for CASSPPGGYYEQYF.

The CDR3 region has the DNA TGCAGTGCTAGAGAGGGGGGCAGAGGCTATGGCTACACCTTC. Its translation is CSAREGGRGYGYTF. The chain combines TRBV20-1 with TRBJ1-2; weak D call: TRBD1 (6 bases). Trimming cost V 0 bases and J 4 bases, with 12 bases left between them. Germline V gene lookup returns CDR1 DFQATT and CDR2 SNEGSKA (reference sequence). The CDR3 totals 14 residues.

This clone is classed as medium-sized. The rearrangement joins TRBV5-8 to TRBJ1-5; perhaps TRBD1 as D (6 bases). The V end was cut by 6 bases, the J end by 11 bases, with 21 bases between. Per the germline V gene, CDR1 is SGHTS and CDR2 is YDEGEE. CDR3 size: 14 residues. The CDR3 loop is CASNLMGAAVAQHF. The CDR3 DNA sequence: TGTGCCAGCAACCTAATGGGGGCTGCGGTAGCCCAGCATTTT.

This clone was recorded a few times. This chain joins TRBV28 and TRBJ1-2; D ambiguous. CDR3 length: 12 amino acids. The V and J ends lost 6 bases and 1 base respectively, with 6 bases between them. The germline CDR1 and CDR2 sequences are MDHEN and SYDVKM. CDR3 in amino acids: CASRAFNYGYTF. In nucleotides, the CDR3 is TGTGCCAGCAGGGCGTTTAACTATGGCTACACCTTC.

This clone is medium-sized. This sequence joins TRBV5-1 and TRBJ2-2; 12 nucleotides align to TRBD2. Germline V gene lookup returns CDR1 SGHRS and CDR2 YFSETQ. The CDR3 has 17 residues. The ends lost 4 bases at V and 2 bases at J; junction bases unmatched: 6. The CDR3 DNA follows: TGCGCCAGCAGCGCAACTAGCGGGAGGACCAACACCGGGGAGCTGTTTTTT. Amino acids: CASSATSGRTNTGELFF.

This clone rates as medium-sized. The chain is built from TRBV5-5 and TRBJ2-2; D not certain. The CDR3 runs to 14 residues. The germline V gene has CDR1 SGHKS and CDR2 YYEKEE (reference sequence). V was shortened by 3 bases and J by 7 bases, with 13 bases between the two germline ends. This CDR3 reads CASSSETLNGELFF. Written as DNA, the CDR3 is TGTGCCAGCAGCTCCGAGACACTTAACGGGGAGCTGTTTTTT.

Many counts were recorded for this clone. The chain couples TRBV27 to TRBJ2-5; TRBD2 aligns across 9 bases. CDR3 size: 14 residues. V was clipped by 9 bases and J by 2 bases; unmatched bases: 7. In germline, CDR1 is MNHEY, CDR2 SMNVEV (reference sequence). The CDR3 reads CASTPTSGQETQYF. The CDR3 DNA sequence: TGTGCCAGTACACCGACTAGCGGACAAGAGACCCAGTACTTC.

The table lists this clone with a few counts. This chain uses TRBV7-2 with TRBJ2-1; tentative D call: TRBD2 (5 bases). V was pared by 0 bases and J by 4 bases, with 10 bases between. The CDR3 totals 15 residues. Germline-derived CDR1 and CDR2 are SGHTA and FQGNSA. Here the CDR3 reads CASSLASGPYNEQFF. The CDR3 DNA sequence: TGTGCCAGCAGCTTAGCCAGCGGTCCGTACAATGAGCAGTTCTTC.

This clone is medium-sized by share. Other nucleotide sequences from this sample produce the same CDR3. The chain is built from TRBV9 and TRBJ1-6; no definite D call. Trimming left V 4 bases short and J 0 bases short, with 11 bases between. Germline V CDR1 and CDR2: SGDLS, YYNGEE. The CDR3 consists of 16 residues. CDR3 loop: CASSTTASSYNSPLHF. The DNA for the CDR3 is TGTGCCAGCAGCACAACAGCGAGCTCCTATAATTCACCCCTCCACTTT.

A few counts support this clone. The chain uses TRBV6-1 and TRBJ2-6; no firm D call. V gave up 2 bases and J gave up 15 bases, with 20 bases separating them. CDR3 length equals 15 residues. Germline CDR1 reads MNHNS; CDR2 reads SASEGT. CDR3 region: CASSERSSVANSLTF. The CDR3 DNA follows: TGTGCCAGCAGTGAAAGGTCCTCTGTGGCCAACTCCCTGACTTTC.

The chain has TRBV5-1 and TRBJ2-1, with unresolved D. This CDR3 is built from 16 residues. Between the trimmed V and J ends, which lost 0 bases and 6 bases, there was a span of 16 bases. Germline V gives CDR1 SGHRS, CDR2 YFSETQ. For the CDR3, the DNA is TGCGCCAGCAGCTTGGAGGGTCCATTGGCCTTCAATGAGCAGTTCTTC. This gives the protein CASSLEGPLAFNEQFF.

In its sample, this clone was seen many times. This chain connects TRBV7-6 to TRBJ2-3; D is unclear. The V end lost 1 base, the J end lost 1 base, and 6 bases lay between the germline ends. The CDR3 runs 14 residues. Per the germline V gene, CDR1 is SGHVS and CDR2 is FNYEAQ. The DNA of the CDR3 is TGTGCCAGCAGCTTAGGACGGGGCACAGATACGCAGTATTTT. The encoded protein is CASSLGRGTDTQYF.

This clone was detected a few times. V is TRBV30 and J is TRBJ1-5; D call uncertain. This CDR3 contains 13 residues. Germline CDR1 reads GTSNPN; CDR2 reads SVGIG (reference sequence). V was cut by 3 bases and J by 4 bases, with 10 bases left in between. The CDR3 protein is CAWRDRGNQPQHF. As DNA, the CDR3 is TGTGCCTGGAGGGACCGAGGGAATCAGCCCCAGCATTTT.

J is TRBJ2-7 and V is TRBV6-2 or TRBV6-3; 9 positions match TRBD1. There are 13 residues in the CDR3. CDR1 and CDR2 (germline): MNHEY, SVGEGT. J gave up 3 bases and V 5 bases, and 2 bases lay outside the gene matches. The CDR3 nucleotides read TGTGCCAGCAGTCGGGACAGGGACTACGAGCAGTACTTC. Translation: CASSRDRDYEQYF.

This chain joins TRBV20-1 and TRBJ1-6; D might be TRBD1 (5 bases). The CDR3 runs 15 residues. V lost 3 bases and J lost 1, with 10 bases in between. Germline V gene sequence: CDR1 DFQATT, CDR2 SNEGSKA (reference sequence). CDR3: CSASRGGSYNSPLHF. In DNA form, the CDR3 reads TGCAGTGCTAGCCGGGGGGGATCCTATAATTCACCCCTCCACTTT.

This clone was recorded many times. The same CDR3 is also encoded by other DNA sequences in this sample. The V and J genes are TRBV6-1 and TRBJ1-1, with 10 bases that match TRBD1. V gave up 6 bases and J gave up 4 bases; unmatched junction bases: 8. This CDR3 is built from 15 residues. The germline V gene has CDR1 MNHNS and CDR2 SASEGT. The CDR3 sequence is CASRAWGQGPTEAFF. Here the CDR3 DNA reads TGTGCCAGCAGGGCCTGGGGACAGGGGCCCACTGAAGCTTTCTTT.

This clone has at least ten counts. The chain employs TRBV6-4 and TRBJ2-3; D tentatively reads TRBD1 or TRBD2 (6 bases each). Germline V lookup: CDR1 MRHNA, CDR2 SNTAGT. The CDR3 has 14 residues. Trimming pared 3 bases from V and 4 bases from J, leaving 11 bases between. As DNA, the CDR3 is TGTGCCAGCAGTGAACGTGGGGGGCCAGATACGCAGTATTTT. It specifies CASSERGGPDTQYF.

This sequence joins TRBV4-3 and TRBJ2-7; 8 bases are a match to TRBD2. CDR1 LGHNA and CDR2 YSLEER come from the germline V gene. This CDR3 region has 16 residues. Germline trimming cut 1 base from V and 0 bases from J; bases unmatched to any gene: 5. The CDR3 nucleotides read TGCGCCAGCAGCCAAGTACTAGCGGACAGCTCCTACGAGCAGTACTTC. As protein: CASSQVLADSSYEQYF.

V usage is TRBV18 and J usage is TRBJ1-5; 7 nucleotides line up with TRBD1. Germline V gene data show CDR1 as KGHSH and CDR2 as LQKENI. J gave up 5 bases and V 2 bases, and 3 bases lay outside the gene matches. The CDR3 totals 14 residues. As DNA, the CDR3 is TGTGCCAGCTCACCAGCGCAGGGGGATCAGCCCCAGCATTTT. Its protein is CASSPAQGDQPQHF.

This clone was observed many times. This chain connects TRBV24-1 to TRBJ2-3, with 9 bases aligning to TRBD2. Trimming at V came to 0 bases and at J to 14 bases, leaving 8 bases not matched to a gene. The CDR3 is 14 residues long. The V gene's germline CDR1 is KGHDR and CDR2 SFDVKD. The CDR3 DNA reads as TGTGCCACCAGTGATTTGACTAGCGGGTCCCTCTGGTATTTT. Residues: CATSDLTSGSLWYF.

This clone was found a few times. CDR3 loop: CASRDTGAGGYEQYF. The CDR3 DNA sequence: TGTGCCAGCAGAGATACAGGTGCGGGAGGCTACGAGCAGTACTTC. This sequence joins TRBV2 and TRBJ2-7, with 8 nucleotides matching TRBD2. J was trimmed by 3 bases and V by 6 bases; bases with no gene match: 10. This CDR3 has 15 amino acids. Germline loops: CDR1 SNHLY, CDR2 FYNNEI.

The rearrangement uses TRBV4-1 and TRBJ2-7; 7 nucleotides agree with TRBD1. The V gene's germline CDR1 is MGHRA and CDR2 YSYEKL. The CDR3 has 16 residues. With V trimmed by 5 bases and J by 2 bases, 12 bases remained unmatched. The CDR3, as DNA: TGCGCCAGCAGCGAGAGATGGCACAGGGGCGCCTACGAGCAGTACTTC. It translates to CASSERWHRGAYEQYF.

Within the sample, this clone is medium-sized (0.01 to 0.1%). The V and J genes are TRBV7-2 and TRBJ2-2; no reliable D call. This CDR3 spans 14 amino acids. Germline V gene lookup returns CDR1 SGHTA and CDR2 FQGNSA. V gave up 0 bases and J gave up 4 bases, with 6 bases separating them. In nucleotides, the CDR3 is TGTGCCAGCAGCTTAGCATTGTCCACCGGGGAGCTGTTTTTT. Residues: CASSLALSTGELFF.